The present T cell receptor (beta chain) was sequenced within a study of OX40 agonist ivuxolimab in advanced cancers. This CDR3 has 15 amino acids. Germline lookup yields CDR1 MGHDK and CDR2 SYGVNS. V lost 7 bases and J lost 4; bases outside the gene matches: 8. This table comes from immunoSEQ multiplex PCR, and its TCRdb copy is limited to in-frame clones, with some not included. The data hold 40,000 or so clones, with around 90% observed a single time. The V call is TRBV25-1, the J call TRBJ2-3; 10 bases are shared with TRBD2. This clonotype was obtained from an adult with an advanced solid tumor such as melanoma, head and neck, liver or kidney cancer. Sample: CD4+ or CD8+ T cells sorted from blood, taken in a trial of the OX40 agonist ivuxolimab. The CDR3 reads CASKTRLAGADTQYF. CDR3 in DNA: TGTGCCAGCAAAACGAGGCTAGCGGGAGCAGATACGCAGTATTTT.